This TCR beta chain was captured in a study of T-cell memory formation after mild COVID-19. Study-level results: Nothing showed for sure that second-wave clones peaking on day 37 were SARS-CoV-2 specific. Clones that got smaller from day 15 to 85 had even CD4/CD8, while clones growing later tipped toward CD4+.

TCR alpha and TCR beta cDNA libraries carrying sample barcodes and UMIs came from 5'RACE with constant-segment primers. TCRdb used MiXCR to reprocess the 5' RACE reads, holding one entry per CDR3 protein. The table lists approximately 89,000 distinct CDR3 sequences, 20% to 25% of them singletons. Comments on this clonotype: Its target is not known.

V lost 1 base to trimming and J lost 2 bases, with 9 bases between them. The CDR3 contains 14 residues. CDR1 and CDR2 (germline): MGHRA, YSYEKL. The sample comprised PBMCs or a T cell subset sorted from them (not recorded which). The TCR originated in a man aged 18 to 30 who had mild COVID-19 (a few samples of this study predate the infection). Cell type and time point are not known. This chain links TRBV4-1 with TRBJ2-7; D could derive from TRBD1 or TRBD2 (5 bases each). This chain's CDR3 is CASSQVGTPYEQYF. For the CDR3, the DNA is TGCGCCAGCAGCCAAGTGGGGACCCCCTACGAGCAGTACTTC.